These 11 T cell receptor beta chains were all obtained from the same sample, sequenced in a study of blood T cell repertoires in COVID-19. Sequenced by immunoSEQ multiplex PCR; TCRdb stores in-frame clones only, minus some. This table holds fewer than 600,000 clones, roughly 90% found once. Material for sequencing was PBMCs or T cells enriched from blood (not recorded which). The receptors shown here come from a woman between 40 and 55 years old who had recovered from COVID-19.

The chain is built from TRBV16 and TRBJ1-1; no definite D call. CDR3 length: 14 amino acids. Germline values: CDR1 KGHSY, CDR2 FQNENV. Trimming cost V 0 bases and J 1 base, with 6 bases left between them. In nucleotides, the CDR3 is TGTGCCAGCAGCCAATCCTCGGGGAACACTGAAGCTTTCTTT. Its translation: CASSQSSGNTEAFF.

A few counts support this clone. CDR3 amino acids: CASSITGQGNTEAFF. The CDR3 DNA reads TGTGCCAGTAGTATAACTGGCCAGGGGAACACTGAAGCTTTCTTT. The chain is built from TRBV19 and TRBJ1-1, with a possible D match to TRBD1 (5 bases). The CDR3 has 15 amino acids. Per germline, CDR1 LNHDA and CDR2 SQIVND (reference sequence). Trimming removed 2 bases from V and 1 base from J, with 11 bases in between.

CDR3 loop: CASSLYYNAPANGYTF. DNA for the CDR3: TGTGCCAGCAGTTTATACTATAACGCGCCAGCTAATGGCTACACCTTC. The J gene is TRBJ1-2, the V gene TRBV28; D is unclear. Germline-derived CDR1 and CDR2 are MDHEN and SYDVKM. This CDR3 contains 16 residues. Trimming removed 1 base from V and 6 bases from J, with 18 bases in between.

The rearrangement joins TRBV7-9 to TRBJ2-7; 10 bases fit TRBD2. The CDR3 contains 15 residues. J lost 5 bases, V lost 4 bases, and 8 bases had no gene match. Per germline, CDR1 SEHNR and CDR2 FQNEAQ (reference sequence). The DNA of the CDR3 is TGTGCCAGCAGCTGGGGGGGACTAGCGAAAGACGAGCAGTACTTC. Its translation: CASSWGGLAKDEQYF.

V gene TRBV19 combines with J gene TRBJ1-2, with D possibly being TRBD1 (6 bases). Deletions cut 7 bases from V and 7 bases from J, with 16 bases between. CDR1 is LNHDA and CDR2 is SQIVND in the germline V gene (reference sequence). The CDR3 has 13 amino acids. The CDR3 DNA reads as TGTGCCAGTATGGACTTAAGCAGGGGTGGCTACACCTTC. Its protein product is CASMDLSRGGYTF.

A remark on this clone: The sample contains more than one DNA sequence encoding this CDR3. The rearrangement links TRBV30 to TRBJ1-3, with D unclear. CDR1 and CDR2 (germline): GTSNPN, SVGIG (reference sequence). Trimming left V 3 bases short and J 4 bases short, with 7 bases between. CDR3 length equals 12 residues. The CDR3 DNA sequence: TGTGCCTGGAGCGCTGCGGGAAACACCATATATTTT. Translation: CAWSAAGNTIYF.

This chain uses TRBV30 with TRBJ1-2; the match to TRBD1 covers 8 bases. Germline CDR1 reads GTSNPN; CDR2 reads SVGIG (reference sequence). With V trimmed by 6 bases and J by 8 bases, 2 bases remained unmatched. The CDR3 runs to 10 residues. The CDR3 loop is CACDRGGYTF. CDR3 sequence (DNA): TGTGCCTGTGACAGGGGCGGCTACACCTTC.

The CDR3 is CAGGEDIQVPQNTEAFF. CDR3 bases: TGTGCCGGGGGGGAGGACATCCAAGTTCCCCAGAACACTGAAGCTTTCTTT. The rearrangement links TRBV7-9 to TRBJ1-1; D is perhaps TRBD1 (5 bases). Germline V gene lookup returns CDR1 SEHNR and CDR2 FQNEAQ (reference sequence). CDR3 length: 17 amino acids. Trimming left V 11 bases short and J 1 base short, with 26 bases between.

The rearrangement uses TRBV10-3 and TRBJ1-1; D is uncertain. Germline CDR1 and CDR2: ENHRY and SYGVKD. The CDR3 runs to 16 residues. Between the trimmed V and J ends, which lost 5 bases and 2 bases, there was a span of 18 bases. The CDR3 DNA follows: TGTGCCATCAGTTATACCACATCTGTGACAAACACTGAAGCTTTCTTT. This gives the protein CAISYTTSVTNTEAFF.

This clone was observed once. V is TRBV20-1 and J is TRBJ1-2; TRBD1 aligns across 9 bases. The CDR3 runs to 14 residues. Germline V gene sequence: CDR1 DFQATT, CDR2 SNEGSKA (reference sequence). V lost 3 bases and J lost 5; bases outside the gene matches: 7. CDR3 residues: CSASQQGANYGYTF. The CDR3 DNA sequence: TGCAGTGCTAGTCAACAGGGGGCGAATTATGGCTACACCTTC.

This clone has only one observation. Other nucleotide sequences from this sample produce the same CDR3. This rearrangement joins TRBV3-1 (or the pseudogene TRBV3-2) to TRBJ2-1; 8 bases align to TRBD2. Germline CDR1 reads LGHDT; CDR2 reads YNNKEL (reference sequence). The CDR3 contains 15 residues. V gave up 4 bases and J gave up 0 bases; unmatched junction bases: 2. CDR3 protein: CASSPTSGSYNEQFF. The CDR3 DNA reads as TGTGCCAGCAGCCCTACTAGCGGCTCCTACAATGAGCAGTTCTTC.